The clone carrying this TCR beta chain was seen many times. The sample originates from a study of molecular identifiers for immune sequencing clone quantification. Germline V gene lookup returns CDR1 SGHVS and CDR2 FNYEAQ. The CDR3 spans 13 residues. Trimming cost V 4 bases and J 6 bases, with 13 bases left between them. Researchers sorted naive CD8 T cells as cells that were CD8+CD4-CCR7+CD45RA+. Previously described methods and listed TCR primers were used for bulk TCR libraries. TCRdb re-analysed the PCR reads in MiXCR, keeping a single row per CDR3 protein. Of under 650,000 distinct CDR3 sequences detected, around 20% appear once; the ten largest clones hold 0.85%.

The chain joins TRBV7-6 to TRBJ2-7, with D hard to call. The sequenced material came from naive CD8+ T cells from blood, with Jurkat cell RNA spiked in. Noted subset: FACS-sorted CD8+CD4-CCR7+CD45RA+ naive T cells. The receptor comes from a human donor in good health. Some libraries in this study had Jurkat cell RNA spiked in. CDR3: CASSYSLWGEQYF. The CDR3, as DNA: TGTGCCAGCAGCTATTCTCTCTGGGGCGAGCAGTACTTC.